Given below is one T cell receptor (beta chain) in context. The length of the CDR3 is 21 residues. Germline V gene lookup returns CDR1 SGHDN and CDR2 FVKESK. V lost 4 bases, J lost 0 bases, and 30 bases lay in between. This entry is derived from a study of blood T cell repertoires in COVID-19. Overall study context: Specimens from acute and convalescent COVID-19 originated in the United States, Italy and Spain. The analysed material was cDNA or gDNA that came from T cells, B-cell-depleted T cells, or PBMCs.

Profiled with immunoSEQ multiplex PCR; TCRdb holds only in-frame clones, not every one. This table holds some 360,000 clones, around 87% found once. The receptor was isolated from a woman aged 55-69 years with COVID-19, enrolled during active disease. Sample: peripheral blood. The chain joins TRBV14 to TRBJ1-1; TRBD1 might be the D (6 bases). CDR3 sequence: CASSLKKGRAGDFYMNTEAFF. CDR3 nucleotides: TGTGCCAGCAGCCTCAAGAAGGGGAGGGCAGGGGACTTTTATATGAACACTGAAGCTTTCTTT.